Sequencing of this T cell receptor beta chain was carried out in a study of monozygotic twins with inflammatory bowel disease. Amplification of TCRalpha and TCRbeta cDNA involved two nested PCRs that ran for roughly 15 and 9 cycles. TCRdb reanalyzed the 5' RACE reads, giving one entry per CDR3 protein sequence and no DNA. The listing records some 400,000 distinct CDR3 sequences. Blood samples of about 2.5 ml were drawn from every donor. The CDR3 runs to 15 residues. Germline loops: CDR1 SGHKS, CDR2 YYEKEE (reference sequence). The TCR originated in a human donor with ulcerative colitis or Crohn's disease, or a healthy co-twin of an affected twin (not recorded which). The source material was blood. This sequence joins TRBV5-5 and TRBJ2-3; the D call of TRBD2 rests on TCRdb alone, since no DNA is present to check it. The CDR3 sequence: CASSTPGGRTDTQYF.